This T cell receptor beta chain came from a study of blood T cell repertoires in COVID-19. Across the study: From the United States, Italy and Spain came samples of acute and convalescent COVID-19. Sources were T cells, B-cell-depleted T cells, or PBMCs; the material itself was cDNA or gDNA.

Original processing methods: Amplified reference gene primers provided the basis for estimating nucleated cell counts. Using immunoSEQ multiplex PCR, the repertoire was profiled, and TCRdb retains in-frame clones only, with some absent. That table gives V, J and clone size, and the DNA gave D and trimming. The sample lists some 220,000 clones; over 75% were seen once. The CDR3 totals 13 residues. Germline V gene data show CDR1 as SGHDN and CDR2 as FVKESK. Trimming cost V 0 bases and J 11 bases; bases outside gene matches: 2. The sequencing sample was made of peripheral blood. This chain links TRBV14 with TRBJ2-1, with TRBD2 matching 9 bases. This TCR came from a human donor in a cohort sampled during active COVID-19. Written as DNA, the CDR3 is TGTGCCAGCAGCCAAGACCTAGCGGGAAAGCAGTTCTTC. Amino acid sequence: CASSQDLAGKQFF.